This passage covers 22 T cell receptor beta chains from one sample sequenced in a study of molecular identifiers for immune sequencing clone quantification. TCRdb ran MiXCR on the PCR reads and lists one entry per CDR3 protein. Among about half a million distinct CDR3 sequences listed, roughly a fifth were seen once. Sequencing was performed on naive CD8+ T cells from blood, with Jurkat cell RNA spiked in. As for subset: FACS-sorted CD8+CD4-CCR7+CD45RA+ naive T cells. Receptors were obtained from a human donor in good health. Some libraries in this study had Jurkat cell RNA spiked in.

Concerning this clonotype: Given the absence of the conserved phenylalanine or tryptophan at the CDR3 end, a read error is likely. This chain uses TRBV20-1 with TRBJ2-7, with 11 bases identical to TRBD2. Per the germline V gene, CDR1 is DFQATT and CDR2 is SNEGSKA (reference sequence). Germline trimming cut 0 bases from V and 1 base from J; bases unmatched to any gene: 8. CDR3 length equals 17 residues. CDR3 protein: CSARDSIGTSGSYEQYS. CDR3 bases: TGCAGTGCTAGAGATTCAATAGGGACTAGCGGTTCCTACGAGCAGTACTCC.

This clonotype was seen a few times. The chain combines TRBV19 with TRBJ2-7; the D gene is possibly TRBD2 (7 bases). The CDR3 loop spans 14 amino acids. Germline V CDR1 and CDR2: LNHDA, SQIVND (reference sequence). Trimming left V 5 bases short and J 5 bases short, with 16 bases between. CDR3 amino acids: CASSEGGFWNEQYF. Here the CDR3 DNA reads TGTGCCAGTAGTGAGGGGGGGTTCTGGAACGAGCAGTACTTC.

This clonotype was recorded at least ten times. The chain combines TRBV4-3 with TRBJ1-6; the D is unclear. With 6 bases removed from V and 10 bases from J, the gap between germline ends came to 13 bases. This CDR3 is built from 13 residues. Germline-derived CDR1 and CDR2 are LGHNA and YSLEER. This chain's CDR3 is CASSKVGNSPLHF. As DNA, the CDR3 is TGCGCCAGCAGTAAAGTCGGTAACTCACCCCTCCACTTT.

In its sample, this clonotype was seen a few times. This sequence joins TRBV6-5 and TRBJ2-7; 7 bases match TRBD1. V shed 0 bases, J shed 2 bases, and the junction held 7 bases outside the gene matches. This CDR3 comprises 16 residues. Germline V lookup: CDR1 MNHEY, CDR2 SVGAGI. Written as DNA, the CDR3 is TGTGCCAGCAGTTACTCGGAATGGACAGGTACCTACGAGCAGTACTTC. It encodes CASSYSEWTGTYEQYF.

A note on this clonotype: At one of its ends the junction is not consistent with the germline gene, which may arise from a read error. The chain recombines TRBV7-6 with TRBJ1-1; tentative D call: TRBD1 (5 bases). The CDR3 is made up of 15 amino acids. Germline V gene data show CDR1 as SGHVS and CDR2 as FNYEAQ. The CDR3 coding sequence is TGTGCCAGCAGCTTAGGAAGGGACCTGAACACTGGAGCTTTCTTT. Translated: CASSLGRDLNTGAFF.

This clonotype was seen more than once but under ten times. The CDR3 bases are TGTGCCAGCAGTTTAGGGGAGGACGGGGAGCTGTTTTTT. Translation: CASSLGEDGELFF. The rearrangement uses TRBV27 and TRBJ2-2; weak D call: TRBD2 (6 bases). The CDR3 runs 13 residues. Germline V gives CDR1 MNHEY, CDR2 SMNVEV (reference sequence). V was cut by 2 bases and J by 7 bases, with 8 bases left in between.

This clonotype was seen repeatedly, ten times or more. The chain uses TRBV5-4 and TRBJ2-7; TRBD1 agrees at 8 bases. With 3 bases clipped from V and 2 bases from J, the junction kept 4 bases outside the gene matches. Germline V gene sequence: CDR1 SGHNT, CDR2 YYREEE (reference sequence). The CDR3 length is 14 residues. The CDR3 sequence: CASSSSDRAYEQYF. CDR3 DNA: TGTGCCAGCAGCTCTTCGGACAGGGCCTACGAGCAGTACTTC. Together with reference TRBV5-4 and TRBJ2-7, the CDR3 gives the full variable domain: ETGVTQSPTHLIKTRGQQVTLRCSSQSGHNTVSWYQQALGQGPQFIFQYYREEENGRGNFPPRFSGLQFPNYSSELNVNALELDDSALYLCASSSSDRAYEQYFGPGTRLTVT.

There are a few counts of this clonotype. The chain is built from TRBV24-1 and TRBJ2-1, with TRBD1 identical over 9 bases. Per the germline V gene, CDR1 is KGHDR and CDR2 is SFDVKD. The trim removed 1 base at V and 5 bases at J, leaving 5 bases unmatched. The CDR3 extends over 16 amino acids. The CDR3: CATSDLQGARDNEQFF. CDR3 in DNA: TGTGCCACCAGTGATTTACAGGGGGCGCGGGACAATGAGCAGTTCTTC.

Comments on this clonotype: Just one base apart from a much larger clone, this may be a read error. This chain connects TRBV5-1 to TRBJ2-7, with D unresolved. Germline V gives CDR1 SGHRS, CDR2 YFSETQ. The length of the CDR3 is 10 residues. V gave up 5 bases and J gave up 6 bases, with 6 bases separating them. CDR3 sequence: CASRATEQYF. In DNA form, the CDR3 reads TGCGCCAGCAGAGCTACCGAGCAGTACTTC.

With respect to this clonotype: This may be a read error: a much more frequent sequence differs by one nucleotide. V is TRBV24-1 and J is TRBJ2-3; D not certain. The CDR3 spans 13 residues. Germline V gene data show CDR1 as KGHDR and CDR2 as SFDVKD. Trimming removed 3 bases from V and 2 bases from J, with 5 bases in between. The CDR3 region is CATSDVYTDTQYF. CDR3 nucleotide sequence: TGTGCCACCAGTGATGTCTACACAGATACGCAGTATTTT.

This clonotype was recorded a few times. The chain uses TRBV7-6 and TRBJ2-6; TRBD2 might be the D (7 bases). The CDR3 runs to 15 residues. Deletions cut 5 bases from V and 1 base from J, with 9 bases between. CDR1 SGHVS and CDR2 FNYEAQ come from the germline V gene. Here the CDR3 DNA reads TGTGCCAGCAGCGGGGGGGCATCTGGGGCCAACGTCCTGACTTTC. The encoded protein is CASSGGASGANVLTF.

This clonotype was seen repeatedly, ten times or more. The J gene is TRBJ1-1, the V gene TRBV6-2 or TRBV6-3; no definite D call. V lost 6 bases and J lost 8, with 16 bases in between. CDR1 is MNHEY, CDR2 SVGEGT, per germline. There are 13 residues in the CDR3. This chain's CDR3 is CASSGWGSEEAFF. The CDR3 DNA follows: TGTGCCAGCAGCGGATGGGGTTCTGAGGAAGCTTTCTTT.

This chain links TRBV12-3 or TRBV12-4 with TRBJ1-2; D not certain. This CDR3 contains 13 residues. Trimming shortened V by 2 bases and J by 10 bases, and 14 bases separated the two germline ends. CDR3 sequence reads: CASSLSSPFPYTF. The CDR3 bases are TGTGCCAGCAGTTTATCTTCCCCTTTTCCCTACACCTTC.

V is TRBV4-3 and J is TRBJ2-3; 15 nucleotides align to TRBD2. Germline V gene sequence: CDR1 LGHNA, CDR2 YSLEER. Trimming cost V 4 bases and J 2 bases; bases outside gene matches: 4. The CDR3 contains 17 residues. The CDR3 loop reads CASSPGLAGGDTDTQYF. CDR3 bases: TGCGCCAGCAGCCCGGGACTAGCGGGGGGCGACACAGATACGCAGTATTTT.

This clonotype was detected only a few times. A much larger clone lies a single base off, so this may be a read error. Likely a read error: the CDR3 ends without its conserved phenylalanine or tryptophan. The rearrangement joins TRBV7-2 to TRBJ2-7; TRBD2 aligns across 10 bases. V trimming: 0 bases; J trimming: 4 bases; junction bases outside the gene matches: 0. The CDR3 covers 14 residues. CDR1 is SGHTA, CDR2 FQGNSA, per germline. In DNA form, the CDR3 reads TGTGCCAGCAGCTTAGCACTAGCGGGGTACGAGCAGTACCTC. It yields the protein CASSLALAGYEQYL.

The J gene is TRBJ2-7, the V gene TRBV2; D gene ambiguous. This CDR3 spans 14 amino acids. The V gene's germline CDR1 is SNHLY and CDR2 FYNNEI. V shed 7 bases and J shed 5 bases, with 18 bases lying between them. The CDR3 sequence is CASNPEGTRNEQYF. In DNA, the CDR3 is TGTGCCAGCAACCCAGAAGGCACCCGTAACGAGCAGTACTTC.

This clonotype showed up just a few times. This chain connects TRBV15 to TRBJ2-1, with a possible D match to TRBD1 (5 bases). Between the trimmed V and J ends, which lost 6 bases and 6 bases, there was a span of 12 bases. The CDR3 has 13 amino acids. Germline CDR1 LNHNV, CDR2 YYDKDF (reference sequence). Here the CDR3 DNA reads TGTGCCACCAGTATAGGGGTGATCAATGAGCAGTTCTTC. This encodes CATSIGVINEQFF.

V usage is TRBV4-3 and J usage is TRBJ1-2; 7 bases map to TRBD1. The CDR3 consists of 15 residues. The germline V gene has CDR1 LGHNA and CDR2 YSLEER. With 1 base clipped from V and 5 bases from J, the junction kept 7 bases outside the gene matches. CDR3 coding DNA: TGCGCCAGCAGCCAAGTTCCGGACAGGATTTATGGCTACACCTTC. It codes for CASSQVPDRIYGYTF.

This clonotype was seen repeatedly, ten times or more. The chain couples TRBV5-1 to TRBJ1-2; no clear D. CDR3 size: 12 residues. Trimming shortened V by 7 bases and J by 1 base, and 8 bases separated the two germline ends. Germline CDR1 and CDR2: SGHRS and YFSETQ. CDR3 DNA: TGCGCCAGCTGGGCAGATAACTATGGCTACACCTTC. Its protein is CASWADNYGYTF.

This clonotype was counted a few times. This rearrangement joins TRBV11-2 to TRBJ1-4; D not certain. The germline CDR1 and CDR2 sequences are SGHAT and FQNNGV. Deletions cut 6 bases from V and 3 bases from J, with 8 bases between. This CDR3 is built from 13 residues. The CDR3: CASRADPNEKLFF. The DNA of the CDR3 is TGTGCCAGCAGAGCGGACCCTAATGAAAAACTGTTTTTT. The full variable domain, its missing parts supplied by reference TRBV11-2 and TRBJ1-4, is EAGVAQSPRYKIIEKRQSVAFWCNPISGHATLYWYQQILGQGPKLLIQFQNNGVVDDSQLPKDRFSAERLKGVDSTLKIQPAKLEDSAVYLCASRADPNEKLFFGSGTQLSVL.

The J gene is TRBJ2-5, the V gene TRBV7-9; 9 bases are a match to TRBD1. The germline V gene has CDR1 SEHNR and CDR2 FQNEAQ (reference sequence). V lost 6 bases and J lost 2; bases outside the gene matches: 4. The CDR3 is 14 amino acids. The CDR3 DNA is TGTGCCAGCAGTTATGGGACAGGGCAAGAGACCCAGTACTTC. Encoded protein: CASSYGTGQETQYF.

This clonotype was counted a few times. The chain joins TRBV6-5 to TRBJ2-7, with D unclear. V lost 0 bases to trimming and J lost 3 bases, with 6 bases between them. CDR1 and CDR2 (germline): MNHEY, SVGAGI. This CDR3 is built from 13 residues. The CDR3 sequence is CASSYSGFYEQYF. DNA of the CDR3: TGTGCCAGCAGTTACTCCGGCTTCTACGAGCAGTACTTC.